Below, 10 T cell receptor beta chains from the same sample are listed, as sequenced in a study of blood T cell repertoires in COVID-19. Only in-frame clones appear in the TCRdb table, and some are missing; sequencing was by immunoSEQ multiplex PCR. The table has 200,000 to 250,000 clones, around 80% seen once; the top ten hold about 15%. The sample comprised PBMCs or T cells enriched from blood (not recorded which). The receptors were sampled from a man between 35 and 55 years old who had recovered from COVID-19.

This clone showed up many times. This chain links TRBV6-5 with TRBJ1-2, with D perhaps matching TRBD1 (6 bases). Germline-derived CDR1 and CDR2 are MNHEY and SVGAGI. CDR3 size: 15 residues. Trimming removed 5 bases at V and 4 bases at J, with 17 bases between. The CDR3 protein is CASSLQGASLYGYTF. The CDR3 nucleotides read TGTGCCAGCAGTCTACAGGGTGCTAGCCTCTATGGCTACACCTTC.

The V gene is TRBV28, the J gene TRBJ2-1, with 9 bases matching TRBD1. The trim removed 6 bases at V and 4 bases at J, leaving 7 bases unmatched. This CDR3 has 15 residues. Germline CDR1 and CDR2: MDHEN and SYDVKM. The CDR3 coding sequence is TGTGCCAGCAGCCAAACAGGGGGCAGGTACAATGAGCAGTTCTTC. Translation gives CASSQTGGRYNEQFF.

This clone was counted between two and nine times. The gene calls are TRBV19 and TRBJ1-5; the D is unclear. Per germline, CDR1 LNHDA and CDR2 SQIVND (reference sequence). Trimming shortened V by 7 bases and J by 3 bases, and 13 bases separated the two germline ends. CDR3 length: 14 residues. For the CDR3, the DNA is TGTGCCAGTACCCTTCGGCAGGCCAATCAGCCCCAGCATTTT. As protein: CASTLRQANQPQHF. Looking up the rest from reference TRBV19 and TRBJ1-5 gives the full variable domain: DGGITQSPKYLFRKEGQNVTLSCEQNLNHDAMYWYRQDPGQGLRLIYYSQIVNDFQKGDIAEGYSVSREKKESFPLTVTSAQKNPTAFYLCASTLRQANQPQHFGDGTRLSIL.

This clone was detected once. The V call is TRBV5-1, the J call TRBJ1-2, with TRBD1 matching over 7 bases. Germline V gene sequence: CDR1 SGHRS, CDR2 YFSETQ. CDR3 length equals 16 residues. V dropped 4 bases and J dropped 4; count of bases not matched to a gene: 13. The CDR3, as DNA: TGCGCCAGCAGCCCAGGACTCCCGACAGGGACCTATGGCTACACCTTC. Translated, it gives CASSPGLPTGTYGYTF.

CDR3: CASSFRLAADTQYF. The CDR3 region has the DNA TGTGCCAGCAGCTTTAGACTAGCGGCAGATACGCAGTATTTT. The chain links TRBV7-9 to TRBJ2-3; 9 positions agree with TRBD2. Trimming took 3 bases from V and 4 from J; bases not matched to a gene: 2. Germline values: CDR1 SEHNR, CDR2 FQNEAQ (reference sequence). The CDR3 loop spans 14 amino acids.

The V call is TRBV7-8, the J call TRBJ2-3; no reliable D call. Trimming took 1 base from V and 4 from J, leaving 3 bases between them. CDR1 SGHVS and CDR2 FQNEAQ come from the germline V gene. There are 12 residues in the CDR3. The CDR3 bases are TGTGCCAGCAGCTTAGTCTCAGATACGCAGTATTTT. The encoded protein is CASSLVSDTQYF.

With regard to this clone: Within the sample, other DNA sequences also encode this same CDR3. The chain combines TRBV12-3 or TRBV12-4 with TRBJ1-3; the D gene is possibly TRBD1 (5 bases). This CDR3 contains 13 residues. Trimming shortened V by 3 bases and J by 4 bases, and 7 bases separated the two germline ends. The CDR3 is CASSFYRGNTIYF. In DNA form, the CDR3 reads TGTGCCAGCAGTTTTTACAGGGGAAACACCATATATTTT.

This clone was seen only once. The CDR3 spells CASSLLSGGTRQVYGYTF. The CDR3 DNA sequence: TGTGCCAGCAGCCTACTTAGCGGGGGCACCCGACAAGTTTATGGCTACACCTTC. The genes are TRBV11-2 and TRBJ1-2, with a tentative D call TRBD1 (6 bases). Germline V gene lookup returns CDR1 SGHAT and CDR2 FQNNGV. Trimming shortened V by 5 bases and J by 5 bases, and 27 bases separated the two germline ends. This CDR3 is built from 18 residues.

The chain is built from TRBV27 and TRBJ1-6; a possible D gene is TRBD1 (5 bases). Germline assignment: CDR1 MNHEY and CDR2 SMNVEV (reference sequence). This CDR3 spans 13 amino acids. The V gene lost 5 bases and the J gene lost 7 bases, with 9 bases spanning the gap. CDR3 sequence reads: CASSPGWNSPLHF. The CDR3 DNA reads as TGTGCCAGCAGTCCAGGGTGGAATTCACCCCTCCACTTT.

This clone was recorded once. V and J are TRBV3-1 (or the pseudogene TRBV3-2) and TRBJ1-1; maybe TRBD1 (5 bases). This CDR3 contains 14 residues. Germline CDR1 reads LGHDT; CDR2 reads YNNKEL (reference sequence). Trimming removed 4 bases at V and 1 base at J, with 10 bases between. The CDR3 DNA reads TGTGCCAGCAGCCTCAGGGAAGAGAACACTGAAGCTTTCTTT. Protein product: CASSLREENTEAFF.